The 6 T cell receptor beta chains listed next were all sequenced from one sample in a study of cytomegalovirus exposure and HLA in healthy donors. The PCR made use of 60 Vbeta and 13 Jbeta primers. Data came from immunoSEQ multiplex PCR; TCRdb stores just in-frame clones and leaves some out. The sample has about 96,000 clones, about four fifths seen once. Input material: PBMCs. The receptor set was obtained from a woman aged 70-85 years in good health and CMV-seropositive.

This sequence joins TRBV10-3 and TRBJ1-3, with D tentatively TRBD1 (6 bases). CDR3 length: 14 amino acids. The ends were cut back, 5 bases at V and 3 bases at J, with 11 bases in the middle. Germline V gives CDR1 ENHRY, CDR2 SYGVKD. CDR3 protein: CAISQQGYGNTIYF. DNA of the CDR3: TGTGCCATCAGTCAACAGGGTTATGGAAACACCATATATTTT.

V gene TRBV5-1 combines with J gene TRBJ2-7; a possible D gene is TRBD2 (5 bases). V shed 3 bases and J shed 0 bases, with 10 bases lying between them. The CDR3 extends over 14 amino acids. CDR1 and CDR2 from the germline V gene are SGHRS and YFSETQ. The CDR3 nucleotides are TGCGCCAGCAGCTCTTATGGGAGCTCCTACGAGCAGTACTTC. This encodes CASSSYGSSYEQYF.

This clone was observed a handful of times. The J gene is TRBJ2-4, the V gene TRBV5-1; perhaps TRBD2 as D (6 bases). The CDR3 has 16 residues. The germline V gene has CDR1 SGHRS and CDR2 YFSETQ. Trimming took 1 base from V and 0 from J, leaving 11 bases between them. DNA of the CDR3: TGCGCCAGCAGCTTGTTGGGGGGAGTAGCCAAAAACATTCAGTACTTC. It codes for CASSLLGGVAKNIQYF.

This chain links TRBV5-1 with TRBJ2-1; no firm D call. CDR1 and CDR2 (germline): SGHRS, YFSETQ. CDR3 length equals 14 residues. With 4 bases removed from V and 6 bases from J, the gap between germline ends came to 14 bases. The CDR3 loop reads CASSPLPGSNEQFF. For the CDR3, the DNA is TGCGCCAGCAGCCCACTCCCAGGCTCCAATGAGCAGTTCTTC.

The chain links TRBV28 to TRBJ2-1; unclear D gene. The germline V and J ends were trimmed by 5 bases and 6 bases, with 14 bases remaining between them. CDR3 length: 14 residues. Germline CDR1 is MDHEN and CDR2 is SYDVKM. CDR3 sequence (DNA): TGTGCCAGCAGTCTAGACGGGTTCCGCAATGAGCAGTTCTTC. It codes for CASSLDGFRNEQFF.

The rearrangement links TRBV2 to TRBJ2-2; 8 bases are a match to TRBD2. Germline CDR1 is SNHLY and CDR2 is FYNNEI. With V trimmed by 7 bases and J by 0 bases, 4 bases remained unmatched. The CDR3 sequence is 15 residues long. The CDR3 reads CASIPGLANTGELFF. CDR3 nucleotide sequence: TGTGCCAGCATTCCGGGACTAGCGAACACCGGGGAGCTGTTTTTT.